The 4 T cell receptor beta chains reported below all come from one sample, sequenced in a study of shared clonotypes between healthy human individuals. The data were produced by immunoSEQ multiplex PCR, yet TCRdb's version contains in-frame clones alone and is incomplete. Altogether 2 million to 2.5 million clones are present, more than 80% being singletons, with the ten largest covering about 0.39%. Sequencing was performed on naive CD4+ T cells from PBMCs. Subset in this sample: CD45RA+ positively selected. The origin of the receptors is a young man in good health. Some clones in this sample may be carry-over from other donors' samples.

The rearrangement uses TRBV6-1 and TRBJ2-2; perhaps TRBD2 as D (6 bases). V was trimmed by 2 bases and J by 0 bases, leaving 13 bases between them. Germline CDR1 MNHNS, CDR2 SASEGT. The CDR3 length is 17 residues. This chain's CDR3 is CASSEFPGASNTGELFF. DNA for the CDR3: TGTGCCAGCAGTGAATTCCCGGGAGCCTCGAACACCGGGGAGCTGTTTTTT.

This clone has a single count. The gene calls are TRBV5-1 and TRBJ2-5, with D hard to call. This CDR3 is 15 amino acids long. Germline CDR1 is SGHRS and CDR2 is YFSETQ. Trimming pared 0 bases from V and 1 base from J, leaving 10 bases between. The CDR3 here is CASSLDGNPQETQYF. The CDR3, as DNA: TGCGCCAGCAGCTTGGATGGTAATCCCCAAGAGACCCAGTACTTC.

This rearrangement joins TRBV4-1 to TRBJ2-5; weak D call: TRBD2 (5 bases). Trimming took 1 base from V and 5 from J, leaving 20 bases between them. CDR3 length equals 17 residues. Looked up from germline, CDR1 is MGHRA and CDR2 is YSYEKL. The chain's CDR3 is CASSQGPGITIGETQYF. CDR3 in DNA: TGCGCCAGCAGCCAAGGACCGGGAATCACAATCGGGGAGACCCAGTACTTC.

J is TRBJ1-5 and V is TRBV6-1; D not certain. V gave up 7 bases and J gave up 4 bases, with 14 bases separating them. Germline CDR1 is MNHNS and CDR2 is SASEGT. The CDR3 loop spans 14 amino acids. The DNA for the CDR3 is TGTGCCAGCATCGTAGGGCCAAGTAATCAGCCCCAGCATTTT. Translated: CASIVGPSNQPQHF.